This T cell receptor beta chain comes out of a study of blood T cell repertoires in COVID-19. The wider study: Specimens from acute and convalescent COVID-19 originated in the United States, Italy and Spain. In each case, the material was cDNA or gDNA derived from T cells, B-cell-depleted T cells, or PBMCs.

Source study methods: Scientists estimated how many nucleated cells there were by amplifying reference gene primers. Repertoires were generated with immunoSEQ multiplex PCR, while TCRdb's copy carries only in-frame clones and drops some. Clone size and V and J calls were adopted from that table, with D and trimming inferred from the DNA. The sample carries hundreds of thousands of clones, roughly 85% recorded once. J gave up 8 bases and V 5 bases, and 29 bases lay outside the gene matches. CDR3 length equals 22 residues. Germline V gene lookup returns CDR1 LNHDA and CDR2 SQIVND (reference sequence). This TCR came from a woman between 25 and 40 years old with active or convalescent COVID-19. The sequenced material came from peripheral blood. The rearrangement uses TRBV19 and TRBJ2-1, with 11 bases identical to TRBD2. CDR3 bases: TGTGCCAGTAGTCGGGCAGGGCGATATCGGACTAGCGGGCCCGGGGGGGGCCATGAGCAGTTCTTC. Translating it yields CASSRAGRYRTSGPGGGHEQFF.